This record looks at one TCR beta chain sequence and its context. Its antigen is not known. Germline values: CDR1 DFQATT, CDR2 SNEGSKA (reference sequence). V dropped 5 bases and J dropped 3; count of bases not matched to a gene: 5. This CDR3 has 16 amino acids. This entry belongs to a study of neurological immune-mediated disorders. Whole-study results and caveats: CDR3 amino acid sequences found in expanded clones were never shared across subjects, suggesting private repertoires in all groups. The highest TCR clonal expansion occurred in HTLV-1-associated myelopathy; multiple sclerosis fell below healthy controls.

PBMCs numbering 2 million and stored at -80 C yielded the unsorted libraries. 5'RACE with 10-nucleotide random UMIs produced the cDNA. TCRdb passed the 5' RACE reads through MiXCR, listing each CDR3 protein once. Of more than 75,000 distinct CDR3 sequences listed, 10% are singletons. The receptor comes from a man aged 35-49 years in good health. Sample: PBMCs. The V call is TRBV20-1, the J call TRBJ2-2; 14 positions agree with TRBD2. The CDR3, as DNA: TGCAGTGCTGCCGGGACTAGCGGGAGACACACCGGGGAGCTGTTTTTT. Translating gives CSAAGTSGRHTGELFF.